Below, one T cell receptor (beta chain) is given with its context. Its antigen remains unidentified. TCRdb's table, derived via immunoSEQ multiplex PCR, lists solely in-frame clones and lacks some. The data hold tens of thousands of clones, with about 90% observed a single time. CDR3 length: 14 amino acids. V was trimmed by 6 bases and J by 6 bases, leaving 15 bases between them. Germline V gives CDR1 KGHSH, CDR2 LQKENI. This sample stems from a study of resident and recirculating memory T cells in vitiligo. Across the study: Each patient gave two lesional and two nonlesional epidermal shave biopsies, plus PBMCs. The study's findings and limits: TCR sequences were not conserved across biopsy sites or patients. Clonality differed among vitiligo lesions, with no unique dominant clone.

Patients had received no treatment within the previous three months. The sample taken for sequencing was blood. The clonotype was recovered from a male donor with vitiligo. The chain uses TRBV18 and TRBJ1-5, with unresolved D. The CDR3 here is CASSPSGGGQPQHF. DNA for the CDR3: TGTGCCAGCTCGCCCAGCGGAGGAGGTCAGCCCCAGCATTTT. Combining the CDR3 with reference TRBV18 and TRBJ1-5 gives the whole variable domain NAGVMQNPRHLVRRRGQEARLRCSPMKGHSHVYWYRQLPEEGLKFMVYLQKENIIDESGMPKERFSAEFPKEGPSILRIQQVVRGDSAAYFCASSPSGGGQPQHFGDGTRLSIL.